Described below is a single T cell receptor beta chain sequence and its context. This CDR3 spans 16 amino acids. Germline CDR1 reads SGHRS; CDR2 reads YFSETQ. Trimming took 4 bases from V and 4 from J; bases not matched to a gene: 12. These data originate in a study of T cells in Graves' hyperthyroidism and ophthalmopathy. Diagnosis of hyperthyroidism was new in patients aged 18 to 65, and its duration was under 2 months. A patient was excluded if there was uncontrolled infection, other autoimmune disease, pregnancy or lactation. Authors of the study amplified TCR beta CDR3 regions from RNA transcripts. Primed by the HTBI set, a first-round RT-PCR was run on the TCR CDR3. MiXCR, applied by TCRdb to the multiplex PCR reads, yields one record per CDR3 protein. The data hold some 770,000 distinct CDR3 sequences, with roughly 15% observed a single time.

The receptor comes from a man between 18 and 35 years old with Graves' hyperthyroidism. Source material: blood. The rearrangement links TRBV5-1 to TRBJ1-2; 8 bases are a match to TRBD1. CDR3 in amino acids: CASSDIRGPNSYGYTF. In DNA form, the CDR3 reads TGCGCCAGCAGCGACATCAGGGGGCCTAACTCCTATGGCTACACCTTC.